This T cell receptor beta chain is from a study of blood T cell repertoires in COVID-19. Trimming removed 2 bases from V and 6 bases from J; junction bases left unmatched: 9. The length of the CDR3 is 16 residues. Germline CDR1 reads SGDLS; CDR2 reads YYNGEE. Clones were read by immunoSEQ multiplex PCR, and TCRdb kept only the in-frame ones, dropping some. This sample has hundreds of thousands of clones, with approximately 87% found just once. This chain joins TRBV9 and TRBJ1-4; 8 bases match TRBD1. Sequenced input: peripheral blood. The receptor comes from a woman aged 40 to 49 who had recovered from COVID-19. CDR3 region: CASSVRDRRYDEKLFF. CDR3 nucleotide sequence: TGTGCCAGCAGCGTGCGGGACAGGCGTTACGATGAAAAACTGTTTTTT.